This entry concerns a single T cell receptor beta chain. Antigen: not known. TCR beta CDR3 region amplification was performed from RNA transcripts. The HTBI set primed first-round TCR CDR3 RT-PCR. MiXCR was run by TCRdb on the multiplex PCR reads, yielding one entry per CDR3 protein. The sample comprises about 770,000 distinct CDR3 sequences, roughly a sixth of which are singletons, and roughly a sixth rests with the top ten. This record comes from a study of T cells in Graves' hyperthyroidism and ophthalmopathy. Study-level results: Most expanded thyroid clonotypes above 0.001 recurred in blood. Stable hyperthyroidism was separated from ophthalmopathy by a model based on 13 V-J features.

Orbital computed tomography, thyroid ultrasound, serum thyroxine and TRAb, and clinical symptoms together informed the diagnoses. Deletions cut 3 bases from V and 3 bases from J, with 9 bases between. This CDR3 comprises 13 residues. Germline loops: CDR1 SGHAT, CDR2 FQNNGV. The TCR originated in a woman aged 45-60 years with Graves' hyperthyroidism that later progressed to Graves' ophthalmopathy. The sequenced material came from blood. The chain has TRBV11-2 and TRBJ2-7; D is perhaps TRBD2 (6 bases). The CDR3 DNA is TGTGCCAGCAGCTTCGGGGGATTCTACGAGCAGTACTTC. The encoded protein is CASSFGGFYEQYF.